Below, one TCR beta chain is given with its context. The sample originates from a study of blood T cell repertoires in COVID-19. The wider study: The samples span acute and convalescent COVID-19 from the United States, Italy and Spain. From T cells, B-cell-depleted T cells, or PBMCs came the material, which was cDNA or gDNA.

In the study's own analysis: Scientists estimated how many nucleated cells there were by amplifying reference gene primers. Some clones are missing from TCRdb's copy, which holds only in-frame ones; the method was immunoSEQ multiplex PCR. V, J and clone size are those of that table, while D and trimming were read from the DNA. Among 210,000 or so clones listed, almost 90% were seen once. CDR3 length equals 17 residues. The V segment lost 3 bases and the J segment 6 bases; nucleotides outside the gene matches: 8. Germline V lookup: CDR1 SGHAT, CDR2 FQNNGV. This clonotype was sampled from a woman aged 60-75 years with acute or convalescent COVID-19. Sequencing was carried out using peripheral blood. The V gene is TRBV11-2, the J gene TRBJ2-1, with 13 bases identical to TRBD2. CDR3: CASSFLGTSGTGNEQFF. The CDR3 nucleotides are TGTGCCAGCAGCTTCCTCGGGACTAGCGGGACGGGCAATGAGCAGTTCTTC. The full variable domain, its missing parts supplied by reference TRBV11-2 and TRBJ2-1, is EAGVAQSPRYKIIEKRQSVAFWCNPISGHATLYWYQQILGQGPKLLIQFQNNGVVDDSQLPKDRFSAERLKGVDSTLKIQPAKLEDSAVYLCASSFLGTSGTGNEQFFGPGTRLTVL.